The sequence of this TCR beta chain was determined in a study of T cell changes during pregnancy in multiple sclerosis (dated by TCRdb to the late 2010s). Describing the broader study: In women with multiple sclerosis, the researchers looked at how the T cell repertoire shifted as pregnancy progressed.

Germline trimming: 3 bases from V, 1 base from J; junction bases outside gene matches: 5. The CDR3 has 15 amino acids, counting the end cysteine and phenylalanine. Just the 45-base CDR3 DNA is kept, in frame starting at base 1. CDR1 KGHSH and CDR2 LQKENI are derived from the germline V gene. About this clone itself: It has no known antigen specificity. Per-nucleotide qualities are absent, and no much larger clonotype sits a single base away.

The library was made by the immunoSEQ multiplex PCR assay. Here the immuneACCESS table is served through TCRdb, limited to in-frame sequences with V and J called. Missing clones are a known gap in these copies; in checked studies unresolved V genes cover under half, and the rest lacks a known reason. This sample is represented by fewer than 70,000 clones; 92% of them were singletons. The ten largest clones represent approximately 2.8% of the sample. The sample was CD8+ T cells from peripheral blood mononuclear cells, taken in the third trimester of pregnancy. This receptor was identified in a female donor in good health, enrolled as a control in a pregnancy study. The rearranged chain carries TRBV18 and TRBJ1-1, and TRBD1 matches 7 of the central bases. The DNA reads as follows: TGTGCCAGCTCACCGGACCGGGACAGGAACACTGAAGCTTTCTTT. It codes for CASSPDRDRNTEAFF. The entire variable domain, with the stretches around the CDR3 drawn from the reference TRBV18 and TRBJ1-1 proteins, is NAGVMQNPRHLVRRRGQEARLRCSPMKGHSHVYWYRQLPEEGLKFMVYLQKENIIDESGMPKERFSAEFPKEGPSILRIQQVVRGDSAAYFCASSPDRDRNTEAFFGQGTRLTVV.